Each of the 19 T cell receptor beta chains below was sequenced from the same sample in a study of lung T cells in sarcoidosis with Löfgren's syndrome. TCRdb called the reads again in MiXCR, with one record for every CDR3 protein. Among about 1,100 distinct CDR3 sequences listed, roughly 28% were seen once. Sequencing was carried out using CD4+ T cells from bronchoalveolar lavage. These receptors were taken from a human donor with sarcoidosis (Löfgren's syndrome or another form), or a control subject (not recorded which).

The chain uses TRBV15 and TRBJ2-3; TRBD2 matches at 9 bases. The CDR3 has 14 amino acids. Per the germline V gene, CDR1 is LNHNV and CDR2 is YYDKDF (reference sequence). The CDR3 bases are TGTTCCGCCGGGGGTTTAGCGGGGGCGGATACGCAGTATTTT. Its translation is CSAGGLAGADTQYF.

With regard to this clonotype: A much larger clone sits a single nucleotide away, making a read error possible. This chain links TRBV30 with TRBJ2-1, with 10 bases lining up with TRBD2. Per the germline V gene, CDR1 is GTSNPN and CDR2 is SVGIG (reference sequence). This CDR3 is 15 amino acids long. CDR3 bases: TGTGCCTGGGTCAGAATAGCGGGAGGCTACGATGAGCAGTTCTTC. This codes for CAWVRIAGGYDEQFF.

The table lists this clonotype with a count of one. Likely a read error: the CDR3 ends without its conserved phenylalanine or tryptophan. The chain is built from TRBV14 and TRBJ2-7; TRBD1 matches at 8 bases. The CDR3 spans 13 residues. The germline CDR1 and CDR2 sequences are SGHDN and FVKESK. This chain's CDR3 is CANSQGAKYEQYL. CDR3 nucleotides: TGTGCCAACAGCCAGGGGGCCAAATACGAGCAGTACCTC.

Note on this clonotype: Just one base apart from a much larger clone, this may be a read error. V and J are TRBV5-6 and TRBJ2-3; D may be TRBD1 (6 bases). The tail of the sequence fits TRBJ1-5 better, so the J call may be wrong. CDR3 size: 14 residues. CDR1 is SGHDT, CDR2 YYEEEE, per germline. DNA of the CDR3: TGTGCCAGCAGCCCAGCGGGGGGGCCAGATACGCAGCATTTT. It yields the protein CASSPAGGPDTQHF.

This chain joins TRBV30 and TRBJ1-6; D not certain. This CDR3 has 15 residues. The germline V and J ends were trimmed by 3 bases and 7 bases, with 16 bases remaining between them. The V gene's germline CDR1 is GTSNPN and CDR2 SVGIG (reference sequence). The DNA of the CDR3 is TGTGCCTGGAGCGTAACCGGTGTTTTGAATTCACCCCTCCACTTT. As protein: CAWSVTGVLNSPLHF.

Concerning this clonotype itself: Its ends do not fully match the called genes, so a read error is possible. The chain links TRBV20-1 to TRBJ1-2, with 7 bases matching TRBD1. Per germline, CDR1 DFQATT and CDR2 SNEGSKA (reference sequence). The CDR3 sequence is 14 residues long. The CDR3, as DNA: TGCAGCGCCCAGGGGGAGGATCCTAACTATTGCTACACCTTC. Translating it yields CSAQGEDPNYCYTF.

This clonotype is deemed medium-sized. The V gene is TRBV14, the J gene TRBJ2-3; possible D gene TRBD2, 8 bases. The CDR3 is 18 amino acids. V dropped 0 bases and J dropped 2 bases, with 18 bases sitting between them. Looked up from germline, CDR1 is SGHDN and CDR2 is FVKESK. This CDR3 is CASSQDPTGTSSTDTQYF. CDR3 bases: TGTGCCAGCAGCCAAGATCCGACAGGGACTAGTTCCACAGATACGCAGTATTTT.

This clonotype is classed as medium-sized. CDR3 sequence reads: CASSLYRTDRGNTIYF. The CDR3 DNA sequence: TGTGCCAGCAGCTTGTATAGAACAGATAGAGGAAACACCATATATTTT. The V call is TRBV5-4, the J call TRBJ1-3; unclear D gene. CDR1 SGHNT and CDR2 YYREEE come from the germline V gene (reference sequence). V lost 1 base and J lost 4, with 15 bases in between. CDR3 length: 16 residues. The full variable domain, rest sourced from reference TRBV5-4 and TRBJ1-3, is ETGVTQSPTHLIKTRGQQVTLRCSSQSGHNTVSWYQQALGQGPQFIFQYYREEENGRGNFPPRFSGLQFPNYSSELNVNALELDDSALYLCASSLYRTDRGNTIYFGEGSWLTVV.

This clonotype was observed a handful of times. The rearrangement joins TRBV5-6 to TRBJ1-2; D is undetermined. The CDR3 covers 15 residues. The V end lost 2 bases, the J end lost 1 base, and 12 bases lay between the germline ends. Germline-derived CDR1 and CDR2 are SGHDT and YYEEEE. CDR3 DNA: TGTGCCAGCAGCTTCGCGGGTCGGGGTAACTATGGCTACACCTTC. This gives the protein CASSFAGRGNYGYTF.

Of note for this clonotype: One end of the junction does not line up with germline, which may come from a read error. The V call is TRBV9, the J call TRBJ1-1; D is uncertain. From germline, CDR1 is SGDLS and CDR2 YYNGEE. The CDR3 covers 15 residues. Written as DNA, the CDR3 is TGTGCCAGCAGCGGGTCCTCAAGGACGAACACTGAGGCTCTCTTT. Translating it yields CASSGSSRTNTEALF.

This clonotype is medium-sized. CDR3 DNA: TGTGCCAGCAGCTTAGGCGGAGGCTCCTACGAGCAGTACTTC. This gives the protein CASSLGGGSYEQYF. The chain couples TRBV11-3 to TRBJ2-7; possible D gene TRBD2, 5 bases. The CDR3 has 14 amino acids. Trimming took 1 base from V and 0 from J, leaving 7 bases between them. Germline V gene sequence: CDR1 SGHNT, CDR2 YENEEA.

For this clonotype: A read error is possible here, since a much larger clone lies one base away. The chain couples TRBV4-1 to TRBJ2-2; TRBD1 is a possible D gene (6 bases). Germline V gene data show CDR1 as MGHRA and CDR2 as YSYEKL. V was shortened by 4 bases and J by 0 bases, with 18 bases between the two germline ends. CDR3 length equals 18 residues. The CDR3 here is CASSRDKGGPSNTGELFF. CDR3 DNA: TGCGCCAGCAGCCGTGACAAAGGGGGACCCTCGAACACCGGGGAGCTGTTTTTT.

This clonotype rates as medium-sized (0.01 to 0.1%). The rearrangement joins TRBV3-1 to TRBJ2-5; TRBD1 or TRBD2 may be the D gene (5 bases each). This CDR3 contains 12 residues. Germline CDR1 LGHDT, CDR2 YNNKEL (reference sequence). V lost 8 bases and J 2 bases, leaving 9 bases between the germline ends. CDR3 DNA: TGTGCCAGCCGGGGCGTACAAGAGACCCAGTACTTC. This gives the protein CASRGVQETQYF.

This clonotype is large in the sample. V gene TRBV6-1 combines with J gene TRBJ2-2, with TRBD1 as a possible D gene (5 bases). This CDR3 has 13 amino acids. Germline CDR1 MNHNS, CDR2 SASEGT. V was trimmed by 6 bases and J by 1 base, leaving 6 bases between them. The DNA for the CDR3 is TGTGCCAGCAGCCAGGGGAACACCGGGGAGCTGTTTTTT. It yields the protein CASSQGNTGELFF.

A few counts support this clonotype. The chain carries TRBV5-1 and TRBJ2-3, with 11 bases that match TRBD2. Trimming took 6 bases from V and 3 from J; bases not matched to a gene: 6. CDR3 length equals 15 residues. Germline V gives CDR1 SGHRS, CDR2 YFSETQ. The CDR3 region has the DNA TGCGCCAGCACTACTAGCGGGGGTCGGACAGATACGCAGTATTTT. Translating gives CASTTSGGRTDTQYF.

Within the sample, this clonotype is medium-sized. The rearrangement links TRBV29-1 to TRBJ2-2, with D unclear. V dropped 4 bases and J dropped 7 bases, with 10 bases sitting between them. The CDR3 is 12 amino acids. In germline, CDR1 is SQVTM, CDR2 ANQGSEA. CDR3 sequence (DNA): TGCAGCGTTGGGAGTCAAGGCGGGGAGCTGTTTTTT. Translation gives CSVGSQGGELFF.

V usage is TRBV20-1 and J usage is TRBJ2-5; D possibly corresponds to TRBD2 (5 bases). The CDR3 length is 13 residues. The germline gives CDR1 DFQATT, CDR2 SNEGSKA (reference sequence). Trimming shortened V by 6 bases and J by 0 bases, and 11 bases separated the two germline ends. CDR3 loop: CSALSTNQETQYF. CDR3 nucleotides: TGCAGTGCGCTATCGACTAACCAAGAGACCCAGTACTTC.

The table lists this clonotype with many counts. The J gene is TRBJ1-1, the V gene TRBV7-9; D is unresolved. V dropped 3 bases and J dropped 4 bases, with 15 bases sitting between them. The CDR3 loop spans 15 amino acids. Germline V lookup: CDR1 SEHNR, CDR2 FQNEAQ (reference sequence). CDR3 sequence (DNA): TGTGCCAGCAGCTTGGAATGGGGAGTTGGCACTGAAGCTTTCTTT. This gives the protein CASSLEWGVGTEAFF.

This clonotype is categorized as medium-sized. V and J are TRBV3-1 and TRBJ2-3, with 8 bases aligning to TRBD1. The V and J ends lost 4 bases and 3 bases, in that order; junction bases with no gene match: 9. CDR3 length equals 16 residues. Germline V gene data show CDR1 as LGHDT and CDR2 as YNNKEL (reference sequence). CDR3 amino acids: CASSPPGQGFTDTQYF. CDR3 DNA sequence: TGTGCCAGCAGCCCCCCTGGACAGGGTTTTACAGATACGCAGTATTTT.